What follows describes a single T cell receptor (beta chain). Authors' data handling: Researchers report that nucleated cell counts were estimated from reference gene primer amplification. TCRdb's copy holds only in-frame clones and misses some; the assay was immunoSEQ multiplex PCR. V, J and clone size were drawn from that table, and D and trimming were deduced from the DNA. The sample contains a few hundred thousand clones, roughly nine tenths of which appear only once. The data originate from a study of blood T cell repertoires in COVID-19. On the study more broadly: Samples representing acute and convalescent COVID-19 were sourced from the United States, Italy and Spain. PBMCs, B-cell-depleted T cells, or T cells provided the cDNA or gDNA that made up the material.

There are 16 residues in the CDR3. The V and J ends lost 0 bases and 0 bases respectively, with 12 bases between them. Germline lookup yields CDR1 LGHNA and CDR2 YSLEER. Source material: peripheral blood. This chain links TRBV4-3 with TRBJ2-7; D perhaps matches TRBD1 (5 bases). The sequence was collected from a man between 18 and 35 years old with active or convalescent COVID-19. The CDR3 DNA follows: TGCGCCAGCAGCCAAGATCTCGTCAGGGTCTCCTACGAGCAGTACTTC. It codes for CASSQDLVRVSYEQYF.